Listed below are T cell receptor beta chains from one sample, sequenced in a study of cytomegalovirus exposure and HLA in healthy donors. Sequenced by immunoSEQ multiplex PCR; TCRdb stores in-frame clones only, minus some. The sample yields 140,000 to 150,000 clones, around 79% seen once. Sample: PBMCs. The receptors here all came from a woman aged 40 to 50 in good health and CMV-seropositive. Each CDR3 is given with its conserved first and last residue. The D gene is left open where the match is weak. Expanded clones are given a class, and other clones once, few, many or no size at all.

CDR3nt: TGTGCCAGCAGGATCGGGACAGGGGTAACCGGGGAGCTGTTTTTT
CDR3aa: CASRIGTGVTGELFF
v_gene: TRBV6-5
abundance: few
j_gene: TRBJ2-2
d_gene: TRBD1

CDR3nt: TGCGCCAGCAGTGAGGTAGACAGAAATAATTCACCCCTCCACTTT
CDR3aa: CASSEVDRNNSPLHF
v_gene: TRBV10-2
abundance: -
j_gene: TRBJ1-6
d_gene: -

CDR3nt: TGTGCCAGCAGCACAGGGCCGTCCGGGGAGCTGTTTTTT
CDR3aa: CASSTGPSGELFF
v_gene: TRBV5-5
abundance: few
j_gene: TRBJ2-2
d_gene: -

CDR3nt: TGTGCCAGCAGTGAAGGAGGGATTAATGAAAAACTGTTTTTT
CDR3aa: CASSEGGINEKLFF
v_gene: TRBV2
abundance: -
j_gene: TRBJ1-4
d_gene: -

CDR3nt: TGCGCCAGCGGCCTCCGGTTTGGGCTCGAGACCCAGTACTTC
CDR3aa: CASGLRFGLETQYF
v_gene: TRBV5-1
abundance: -
j_gene: TRBJ2-5
d_gene: -

CDR3nt: TGTGCCAGTACCCAGACAGTCCCATCGAATTCACCCCTCCACTTT
CDR3aa: CASTQTVPSNSPLHF
v_gene: TRBV19
abundance: -
j_gene: TRBJ1-6
d_gene: -

CDR3nt: TGTGCCATCAGCGAACAGGGAGGGGACATTCAGTACTTC
CDR3aa: CAISEQGGDIQYF
v_gene: TRBV10-3
abundance: once
j_gene: TRBJ2-4
d_gene: -

CDR3nt: TGTGCCAGCAGCGTAGATATGTATGGCTACACCTTC
CDR3aa: CASSVDMYGYTF
v_gene: TRBV9
abundance: few
j_gene: TRBJ1-2
d_gene: -

CDR3nt: TGCGCCAGCAGCTTGGGGGCTAGCGGTGACAATGAGCAGTTCTTC
CDR3aa: CASSLGASGDNEQFF
v_gene: TRBV5-1
abundance: -
j_gene: TRBJ2-1
d_gene: TRBD2

CDR3nt: TGCAGCGTCGAAAGGACAAGTTCTAACTATGGCTACACCTTC
CDR3aa: CSVERTSSNYGYTF
v_gene: TRBV29-1
abundance: -
j_gene: TRBJ1-2
d_gene: -

CDR3nt: TGTGCCAGCAGTTACTCGTCCGGGTTCACTGAAGCTTTCTTT
CDR3aa: CASSYSSGFTEAFF
v_gene: TRBV6-5
abundance: once
j_gene: TRBJ1-1
d_gene: -

CDR3nt: TGTGCCAGTAGTATAGGCCGTGGGAGGGTTGCGAATAATGAGCAGTTCTTC
CDR3aa: CASSIGRGRVANNEQFF
v_gene: TRBV19
abundance: -
j_gene: TRBJ2-1
d_gene: TRBD2

CDR3nt: TGTGCCAGCAGTGAACTGGCAGGGGCTGAAAAACTGTTTTTT
CDR3aa: CASSELAGAEKLFF
v_gene: TRBV6-5
abundance: -
j_gene: TRBJ1-4
d_gene: -

CDR3nt: TGTGCCAGCAGGGAGACCCCGCGCCCCTACAATGAGCAGTTCTTC
CDR3aa: CASRETPRPYNEQFF
v_gene: TRBV2
abundance: -
j_gene: TRBJ2-1
d_gene: -

CDR3nt: TGCGCCAGCAGCTCACAGGGGAGCACAGATACGCAGTATTTT
CDR3aa: CASSSQGSTDTQYF
v_gene: TRBV5-1
abundance: -
j_gene: TRBJ2-3
d_gene: TRBD1

CDR3nt: TGTGCCGCGCGGGACGCCCAAGAGACCCAGTACTTC
CDR3aa: CAARDAQETQYF
v_gene: TRBV6-5
abundance: -
j_gene: TRBJ2-5
d_gene: -

CDR3nt: TGTGCCTGGAGTGTTCTATGGCGGGGGGGCGGCAAAAACATTCAGTACTTC
CDR3aa: CAWSVLWRGGGKNIQYF
v_gene: TRBV30
abundance: -
j_gene: TRBJ2-4
d_gene: TRBD2

CDR3nt: TGTGCCAGCAGGCGACAGATCAACACTGAAGCTTTCTTT
CDR3aa: CASRRQINTEAFF
v_gene: TRBV27
abundance: -
j_gene: TRBJ1-1
d_gene: -

CDR3nt: TGTGCCAGCAGGCAGGGGAATCAGCCCCAGCATTTT
CDR3aa: CASRQGNQPQHF
v_gene: TRBV6-6
abundance: -
j_gene: TRBJ1-5
d_gene: -

CDR3nt: TGTGCCACCAGCAGAGACTTTCAGCCCCAGCATTTT
CDR3aa: CATSRDFQPQHF
v_gene: TRBV15
abundance: -
j_gene: TRBJ1-5
d_gene: -

CDR3nt: TGTGCCAGCAGCTTAGCGGGGCGGGGGGGAAGAGAGACCCAGTACTTC
CDR3aa: CASSLAGRGGRETQYF
v_gene: TRBV11-2
abundance: -
j_gene: TRBJ2-5
d_gene: TRBD2

CDR3nt: TGTGCCAGCAGTGAAAGCCCCGGGACAGGCTACGAGCAGTACTTC
CDR3aa: CASSESPGTGYEQYF
v_gene: TRBV2
abundance: -
j_gene: TRBJ2-7
d_gene: TRBD1

CDR3nt: TGTGCCAGCAGGCGTCGCGGGGGTCCCGCTAATCAGCCCCAGCATTTT
CDR3aa: CASRRRGGPANQPQHF
v_gene: TRBV28
abundance: -
j_gene: TRBJ1-5
d_gene: -

CDR3nt: TGTGCCAGCAGTTCTAGCGGGGCAAGCACAGATACGCAGTATTTT
CDR3aa: CASSSSGASTDTQYF
v_gene: TRBV11-2
abundance: once
j_gene: TRBJ2-3
d_gene: TRBD2

CDR3nt: TGTGCCAGCAGCCAGGAATCGAACACTGAAGCTTTCTTT
CDR3aa: CASSQESNTEAFF
v_gene: TRBV6-4
abundance: few
j_gene: TRBJ1-1
d_gene: -

CDR3nt: TGTGCCAGCAGCTTAAGCCAGGGGGCGGTCACCGGGGAGCTGTTTTTT
CDR3aa: CASSLSQGAVTGELFF
v_gene: TRBV7-6
abundance: -
j_gene: TRBJ2-2
d_gene: TRBD1

CDR3nt: TGTGCCAGCAGTGAAGTCAGGGGCGTAACTGAAGCTTTCTTT
CDR3aa: CASSEVRGVTEAFF
v_gene: TRBV6-1
abundance: -
j_gene: TRBJ1-1
d_gene: -

CDR3nt: TGTGCCAGCTCACCTCTGACAGGGGCCCACGAGCAGTACTTC
CDR3aa: CASSPLTGAHEQYF
v_gene: TRBV18
abundance: -
j_gene: TRBJ2-7
d_gene: TRBD1

CDR3nt: TGTGCCAGCAGCCTTCGCCGGGTCGCCCGGACCCAGTACTTC
CDR3aa: CASSLRRVARTQYF
v_gene: TRBV7-2
abundance: -
j_gene: TRBJ2-5
d_gene: -

CDR3nt: TGTGCCAGCAGCTTAGTTGGGGGCCGCCAGGAGACCCAGTACTTC
CDR3aa: CASSLVGGRQETQYF
v_gene: TRBV7-6
abundance: -
j_gene: TRBJ2-5
d_gene: -

CDR3nt: TGCGCCAGCAGCCATGGGAGGAACACTGAAGCTTTCTTT
CDR3aa: CASSHGRNTEAFF
v_gene: TRBV4-3
abundance: -
j_gene: TRBJ1-1
d_gene: -

CDR3nt: TGTGCCAGCGTCGCAGGGGTGACTAACTACGGCTACACCTTC
CDR3aa: CASVAGVTNYGYTF
v_gene: TRBV28
abundance: once
j_gene: TRBJ1-2
d_gene: -

CDR3nt: TGTGCCAGCAGCTTGTTAGACAGATATGGCTACACCTTC
CDR3aa: CASSLLDRYGYTF
v_gene: TRBV5-4
abundance: -
j_gene: TRBJ1-2
d_gene: -

CDR3nt: TGTCTGCGGGGACAGGGGGGCCCTGGAAACACCATATATTTT
CDR3aa: CLRGQGGPGNTIYF
v_gene: TRBV9
abundance: few
j_gene: TRBJ1-3
d_gene: TRBD1

CDR3nt: TGTGCCAGCTCACCCACTACGGAGACCCAGTACTTC
CDR3aa: CASSPTTETQYF
v_gene: TRBV18
abundance: -
j_gene: TRBJ2-5
d_gene: -

CDR3nt: TGTGCCAGCAGTGAAGCATATGGGAGGCAAGAGACCCAGTACTTC
CDR3aa: CASSEAYGRQETQYF
v_gene: TRBV2
abundance: -
j_gene: TRBJ2-5
d_gene: -

CDR3nt: TGCGCCAGCAGCTCGACACCGGGACAGGGTGAAGCTTTCTTT
CDR3aa: CASSSTPGQGEAFF
v_gene: TRBV5-1
abundance: -
j_gene: TRBJ1-1
d_gene: TRBD1

CDR3nt: TGTGCCAGCGCTACAGGGGGCCTTTACACAGATACGCAGTATTTT
CDR3aa: CASATGGLYTDTQYF
v_gene: TRBV28
abundance: -
j_gene: TRBJ2-3
d_gene: TRBD1

CDR3nt: TGTGCCAGTAGCCCCGACTACACAGATACGCAGTATTTT
CDR3aa: CASSPDYTDTQYF
v_gene: TRBV19
abundance: -
j_gene: TRBJ2-3
d_gene: -

CDR3nt: TGCGCCAGCAGCTTGGCCCGAGTTGAGAGGGATGGCTACACCTTC
CDR3aa: CASSLARVERDGYTF
v_gene: TRBV5-1
abundance: -
j_gene: TRBJ1-2
d_gene: -

CDR3nt: TGCGCCAGCAGTCAGGGGGCGGGACAGAATAACTATGGCTACACCTTC
CDR3aa: CASSQGAGQNNYGYTF
v_gene: TRBV23-1
abundance: -
j_gene: TRBJ1-2
d_gene: TRBD1

CDR3nt: TGTGCCAGCAGTGATGGGGGGGAGCCCCAGCATTTT
CDR3aa: CASSDGGEPQHF
v_gene: TRBV2
abundance: -
j_gene: TRBJ1-5
d_gene: -